The 21 T cell receptor beta chains below come from one sample, sequenced in a study of shared clonotypes between healthy human individuals (dated by TCRdb to 2018 to 2020). The method was the immunoSEQ multiplex PCR assay. The source is immuneACCESS, and TCRdb retained only in-frame sequences with V and J called. Part of the clones is not carried over; for the studies checked, unresolved V genes explain less than half of this, and the remainder is unexplained. The sample table contains about 2 million clones; only one count was recorded for roughly 95% of them. The ten most abundant clones make up about 1.1% of the sample. CD8 naive samples were obtained by positive selection for CCR7 among CD45RO-negative cells, yielding a CD45RA+CCR7+ population from which TemRA cells were excluded. What was sequenced was naive CD8+ T cells sorted from blood. What the cell subset or site label conveys for this sample: CD45RA+CCR7+. These TCRs come from a man between 18 and 29 years old in good health.

This sequence joins TRBV14 and TRBJ1-1, with D perhaps TRBD1 (5 bases). The germline V gene has CDR1 SGHDN and CDR2 FVKESK. There are 15 residues in the CDR3. Trimming shortened V by 0 bases and J by 8 bases, and 16 bases separated the two germline ends. CDR3 region: CASSQEAGPIVEAFF. The DNA of the CDR3 is TGTGCCAGCAGCCAAGAGGCAGGGCCTATTGTGGAAGCTTTCTTT.

This chain joins TRBV13 and TRBJ1-1; D not certain. The CDR3 totals 15 residues. V was trimmed by 2 bases and J by 5 bases, leaving 15 bases between them. Germline V gene lookup returns CDR1 PRHDT and CDR2 FYEKMQ (reference sequence). In DNA form, the CDR3 reads TGTGCCAGCAGCTTAAATGGAGTGATAAGGACTGAAGCTTTCTTT. Translating it yields CASSLNGVIRTEAFF.

About this clone itself: Other DNA sequences in the sample encode the same CDR3. This chain uses TRBV5-4 with TRBJ1-1; 9 positions agree with TRBD1. Germline CDR1 SGHNT, CDR2 YYREEE (reference sequence). There are 15 residues in the CDR3. The V gene end was trimmed by 3 bases and the J gene end by 0 bases; junction bases not matched to a gene: 3. The CDR3 here is CASSSDRGLNTEAFF. As DNA, the CDR3 is TGTGCCAGCAGCTCGGACAGGGGATTGAACACTGAAGCTTTCTTT.

In its sample, this clone was seen once. The chain joins TRBV6-1 to TRBJ2-7; 7 nucleotides align to TRBD1. The ends lost 1 base at V and 4 bases at J; junction bases unmatched: 4. The CDR3 runs to 14 residues. The germline V gene encodes CDR1 MNHNS and CDR2 SASEGT. CDR3 region: CASSEVGQSYEQYF. DNA of the CDR3: TGTGCCAGCAGTGAAGTGGGACAGAGTTACGAGCAGTACTTC.

The CDR3 sequence is CASTIDREQDEQYF. The CDR3 DNA is TGTGCCAGCACTATCGACAGGGAGCAGGACGAGCAGTACTTC. The rearrangement uses TRBV6-1 and TRBJ2-7; 7 bases are shared with TRBD1. Per germline, CDR1 MNHNS and CDR2 SASEGT. J gave up 5 bases and V 7 bases, and 11 bases lay outside the gene matches. The CDR3 is 14 amino acids.

Concerning this clone: At the DNA level, this CDR3 is encoded by other sequences in the same sample as well. The chain carries TRBV7-9 and TRBJ1-1, with D unresolved. Germline V gene sequence: CDR1 SEHNR, CDR2 FQNEAQ (reference sequence). Trimming took 3 bases from V and 1 from J, leaving 9 bases between them. This CDR3 spans 14 amino acids. CDR3 coding DNA: TGTGCCAGCAGCTTGGTGCAGTCGAACACTGAAGCTTTCTTT. It encodes CASSLVQSNTEAFF.

The chain links TRBV13 to TRBJ2-7; D is ambiguous. This CDR3 spans 13 amino acids. CDR1 and CDR2 from the germline V gene are PRHDT and FYEKMQ (reference sequence). Trimming left V 8 bases short and J 4 bases short, with 15 bases between. CDR3 region: CASGTGTSYEQYF. The CDR3 nucleotides read TGTGCCAGCGGCACGGGCACCTCTTACGAGCAGTACTTC.

The chain employs TRBV21-1 and TRBJ2-3. TRBV21-1 is a listed pseudogene. The CDR3 totals 17 residues. CDR3 in amino acids: CASSKIRDCRATDTQYF. The CDR3 bases are TGTGCCAGCAGCAAAATACGTGACTGCCGGGCCACAGATACGCAGTATTTT.

This chain links TRBV28 with TRBJ1-5; D is undetermined. Germline V gene sequence: CDR1 MDHEN, CDR2 SYDVKM. The V and J ends lost 3 bases and 4 bases respectively, with 7 bases between them. This CDR3 comprises 13 residues. CDR3: CASSFAQNQPQHF. CDR3 DNA: TGTGCCAGCAGTTTCGCTCAGAATCAGCCCCAGCATTTT.

The chain uses TRBV4-3 and TRBJ1-1; no firm D call. Germline V gives CDR1 LGHNA, CDR2 YSLEER. V dropped 4 bases and J dropped 1 base, with 10 bases sitting between them. The CDR3 runs 14 residues. CDR3: CASSRSPGNTEAFF. The CDR3 DNA sequence: TGCGCCAGCAGCCGAAGCCCAGGGAACACTGAAGCTTTCTTT.

The chain links TRBV6-8 to TRBJ2-6, with a tentative D call TRBD1 (5 bases). The CDR3 consists of 15 residues. V was cut by 10 bases and J by 0 bases, with 13 bases left in between. The germline V gene encodes CDR1 MNHGY and CDR2 SAAAGT. The CDR3 protein is CATRRRGSGANVLTF. In nucleotides, the CDR3 is TGTGCCACCCGGCGTAGGGGCTCTGGGGCCAACGTCCTGACTTTC.

The V call is TRBV7-2, the J call TRBJ2-1, with unresolved D. CDR3 length: 12 amino acids. Trimming left V 6 bases short and J 8 bases short, with 11 bases between. Per the germline V gene, CDR1 is SGHTA and CDR2 is FQGNSA. DNA of the CDR3: TGTGCCAGCAGGCCCTTGGAGCATGAGCAGTTCTTC. Translated: CASRPLEHEQFF.

This clone appeared a single time. The chain employs TRBV7-9 and TRBJ1-1; TRBD1 matches 7 bases. V dropped 4 bases and J dropped 11; count of bases not matched to a gene: 10. This CDR3 is built from 13 residues. Germline lookup yields CDR1 SEHNR and CDR2 FQNEAQ (reference sequence). The DNA for the CDR3 is TGTGCCAGCAGCTCCCTAACAGGGGTTGAGGCTTTCTTT. Translating gives CASSSLTGVEAFF. Full variable domain (missing parts from reference TRBV7-9 and TRBJ1-1): DTGVSQNPRHKITKRGQNVTFRCDPISEHNRLYWYRQTLGQGPEFLTYFQNEAQLEKSRLLSDRFSAERPKGSFSTLEIQRTEQGDSAMYLCASSSLTGVEAFFGQGTRLTVV.

The chain combines TRBV5-1 with TRBJ2-1, with 8 bases lining up with TRBD2. The trim removed 0 bases at V and 8 bases at J, leaving 10 bases unmatched. The CDR3 is 16 amino acids. The germline V gene encodes CDR1 SGHRS and CDR2 YFSETQ. The chain's CDR3 is CASSLGERGYNDEQFF. CDR3 in DNA: TGCGCCAGCAGCTTGGGCGAGCGGGGGTACAATGATGAGCAGTTCTTC.

This rearrangement joins TRBV10-2 to TRBJ1-1; D is uncertain. This CDR3 has 14 residues. Germline loops: CDR1 WSHSY, CDR2 SAAADI. V lost 6 bases and J 7 bases, leaving 18 bases between the germline ends. The CDR3 protein is CASSPGLGQFEAFF. DNA of the CDR3: TGCGCCAGCAGCCCCGGACTTGGGCAGTTTGAAGCTTTCTTT.

This clone came up a few times. Other DNA sequences in the same sample also yield this CDR3. J is TRBJ2-2 and V is TRBV6-5; no definite D call. The CDR3 is 14 amino acids. Trimming took off 0 bases at V and 1 base at J, with 3 bases between the two ends. The germline V gene encodes CDR1 MNHEY and CDR2 SVGAGI. The CDR3 is CASSYSLNTGELFF. DNA for the CDR3: TGTGCCAGCAGTTACTCCCTGAACACCGGGGAGCTGTTTTTT.

The chain employs TRBV7-9 and TRBJ2-3; 7 nucleotides align to TRBD2. Looked up from germline, CDR1 is SEHNR and CDR2 is FQNEAQ (reference sequence). The CDR3 has 16 amino acids. V was clipped by 2 bases and J by 5 bases; unmatched bases: 10. The CDR3 DNA follows: TGTGCCAGCAGCTTACCACGAGGGACTAAAGGAGATACGCAGTATTTT. The encoded protein is CASSLPRGTKGDTQYF.

The chain is built from TRBV29-1 and TRBJ2-7; 9 nucleotides align to TRBD1. The CDR3 totals 12 residues. The germline V gene has CDR1 SQVTM and CDR2 ANQGSEA. V trimming: 7 bases; J trimming: 4 bases; junction bases outside the gene matches: 5. CDR3 in DNA: TGCAGCGCTCGGACAGGGGTATACGAGCAGTACTTC. It encodes CSARTGVYEQYF.

CDR3 loop: CASSLPDQGKRTEAFF. CDR3 bases: TGTGCCAGCTCCCTCCCAGACCAGGGTAAGAGGACTGAAGCTTTCTTT. This chain links TRBV11-3 with TRBJ1-1, with D perhaps matching TRBD1 (5 bases). Germline values: CDR1 SGHNT, CDR2 YENEEA. Trimming pared 8 bases from V and 5 bases from J, leaving 24 bases between. The length of the CDR3 is 16 residues. Complete variable domain (other parts from reference TRBV11-3 and TRBJ1-1): EAGVVQSPRYKIIEKKQPVAFWCNPISGHNTLYWYLQNLGQGPELLIRYENEEAVDDSQLPKDRFSAERLKGVDSTLKIQPAELGDSAVYLCASSLPDQGKRTEAFFGQGTRLTVV.

This sequence joins TRBV5-1 and TRBJ2-7; TRBD2 matches 9 bases. Germline V gene data show CDR1 as SGHRS and CDR2 as YFSETQ. The CDR3 length is 16 residues. V lost 4 bases, J lost 1 base, and 9 bases stayed unmatched. The CDR3 DNA reads as TGCGCCAGCAGCCCCTCTTCTAGCGGGGCTTCCTACGAGCAGTACTTC. Protein: CASSPSSSGASYEQYF.

As concerns this clone: The sample has other DNA sequences that encode this CDR3 too. The chain is built from TRBV27 and TRBJ1-5, with 9 positions matching TRBD1. The trim removed 4 bases at V and 7 bases at J, leaving 2 bases unmatched. Germline CDR1 MNHEY, CDR2 SMNVEV (reference sequence). CDR3 length: 13 residues. The CDR3 loop is CASSSTGGQPQHF. The CDR3 coding sequence is TGTGCCAGCAGTTCCACAGGGGGCCAGCCCCAGCATTTT.